Following are 10 T cell receptor beta chains from one sample sequenced in a study of shared clonotypes between healthy human individuals. The protocol was immunoSEQ multiplex PCR, while the TCRdb copy is restricted to in-frame clones and leaves out a portion. The table lists under 600,000 clones, approximately 79% of them singletons. Sequencing input: PBMCs. The receptor set was obtained from a woman aged 40 to 55 in good health. Some clones in this sample may be carry-over from other donors' samples.

J is TRBJ2-7 and V is TRBV5-1; 14 bases are a match to TRBD2. CDR3 length: 18 residues. Germline loops: CDR1 SGHRS, CDR2 YFSETQ. Trimming removed 0 bases from V and 5 bases from J; junction bases left unmatched: 10. DNA of the CDR3: TGCGCCAGCAGCTTGGGTCCTCTGGGACTAGCGGGAGAAGACGAGCAGTACTTC. It specifies CASSLGPLGLAGEDEQYF.

The chain carries TRBV30 and TRBJ2-1; 10 bases align to TRBD2. Germline assignment: CDR1 GTSNPN and CDR2 SVGIG (reference sequence). The CDR3 runs 15 residues. J lost 5 bases, V lost 0 bases, and 4 bases had no gene match. The CDR3 is CAWSVLGLADNEQFF. In nucleotides, the CDR3 is TGTGCCTGGAGTGTACTAGGACTAGCGGACAATGAGCAGTTCTTC. Full variable domain (missing parts from reference TRBV30 and TRBJ2-1): SQTIHQWPATLVQPVGSPLSLECTVEGTSNPNLYWYRQAAGRGLQLLFYSVGIGQISSEVPQNLSASRPQDRQFILSSKKLLLSDSGFYLCAWSVLGLADNEQFFGPGTRLTVL.

Here the CDR3 DNA reads TGTGCCAGCAGTGAGAGGCTTGATACGCAGTATTTT. Amino acids: CASSERLDTQYF. The J gene is TRBJ2-3, the V gene TRBV2; D remains unclear. CDR3 length: 12 residues. With 3 bases removed from V and 6 bases from J, the gap between germline ends came to 7 bases. CDR1 is SNHLY, CDR2 FYNNEI, per germline.

The genes are TRBV5-1 and TRBJ1-3; TRBD1 is a possible D gene (6 bases). V gave up 0 bases and J gave up 2 bases, with 12 bases separating them. This CDR3 has 16 residues. Germline assignment: CDR1 SGHRS and CDR2 YFSETQ. Written as DNA, the CDR3 is TGCGCCAGCAGCTTGGGTTTCCCAGGGGCTGGAAACACCATATATTTT. Translated: CASSLGFPGAGNTIYF.

This clone was seen a single time. The chain recombines TRBV6-5 with TRBJ1-5; unclear D gene. The CDR3 runs to 14 residues. Trimming left V 5 bases short and J 2 bases short, with 10 bases between. Germline V gene sequence: CDR1 MNHEY, CDR2 SVGAGI. Here the CDR3 DNA reads TGTGCCAGCAGTGATGGGTACCGCAATCAGCCCCAGCATTTT. It is translated as CASSDGYRNQPQHF.

The rearrangement joins TRBV4-1 to TRBJ2-3; D remains ambiguous. This CDR3 spans 16 amino acids. Germline CDR1 reads MGHRA; CDR2 reads YSYEKL. V was trimmed by 1 base and J by 0 bases, leaving 11 bases between them. The DNA for the CDR3 is TGCGCCAGCAGCCAAGCCCGAACCGCCAGCACAGATACGCAGTATTTT. As protein: CASSQARTASTDTQYF.

The sample holds one count of this clone. The rearrangement uses TRBV7-8 and TRBJ2-3; D could derive from TRBD1 or TRBD2 (7 bases each). The germline V and J ends were trimmed by 4 bases and 6 bases, with 17 bases remaining between them. Germline loops: CDR1 SGHVS, CDR2 FQNEAQ. This CDR3 contains 15 residues. The CDR3 here is CASSSDRREGDTQYF. The DNA for the CDR3 is TGTGCCAGCAGCTCGGACAGGAGGGAGGGGGATACGCAGTATTTT.

This chain connects TRBV9 to TRBJ2-6, with 9 bases matching TRBD1. The V and J ends lost 4 bases and 1 base, in that order; junction bases with no gene match: 6. The CDR3 consists of 17 residues. CDR1 is SGDLS, CDR2 YYNGEE, per germline. CDR3 protein: CASSTPGQGSGANVLTF. In DNA form, the CDR3 reads TGTGCCAGCAGCACGCCGGGACAGGGTTCTGGGGCCAACGTCCTGACTTTC.

The chain couples TRBV9 to TRBJ2-3; D may be TRBD2 (6 bases). The CDR3 extends over 15 amino acids. Between the trimmed V and J ends, which lost 1 base and 3 bases, there was a span of 12 bases. CDR1 is SGDLS, CDR2 YYNGEE, per germline. CDR3 in DNA: TGTGCCAGCAGCGTATACGGGAGTAGAACAGATACGCAGTATTTT. Protein product: CASSVYGSRTDTQYF.

This clone has a handful of counts. The chain combines TRBV27 with TRBJ1-2; D ambiguous. Germline values: CDR1 MNHEY, CDR2 SMNVEV (reference sequence). The CDR3 is 13 residues long. V was clipped by 0 bases and J by 7 bases, with 9 bases between them. In nucleotides, the CDR3 is TGTGCCAGCAGTTTATCGAGGTTTGGTGGCTACACCTTC. The encoded protein is CASSLSRFGGYTF.